One TCR beta chain is described in this entry. Its antigen remains unknown. Germline V gene sequence: CDR1 SGHAT, CDR2 FQNNGV. V shed 3 bases and J shed 8 bases, with 22 bases lying between them. This CDR3 is 16 amino acids long. After constant-region reverse-primer amplification, full-length variable regions underwent semi-nested PCR with Nested Universal Primer A. TCRdb fed the 5' RACE reads into MiXCR, producing one record per CDR3 protein. The sample has roughly 50,000 distinct CDR3 sequences; 15% to 20% are singletons. Broader study findings: The larger cohort examined one V-J beta rearrangement, not whole repertoires. Tumor memory CD4+ T cell TCR gene usage was found to cluster with blood and lymph node memory CD4+ cells and with lymph node naive CD4+ cells.

Naive CD4+ cells had CD25+ Tregs removed. This chain links TRBV11-2 with TRBJ1-2; a possible D gene is TRBD1 (5 bases). The origin of this receptor is a female donor with breast cancer. Sequencing was carried out using naive CD4+ T cells sorted from blood. Subset of the sample: naive CD4+ T cells, CD4+CD45RA+CD25-. CDR3 DNA: TGTGCCAGCAGCTTTAGATCCTCAGGGCCGGCAGGAGGCTACACCTTC. It is translated as CASSFRSSGPAGGYTF.